Following are 18 T cell receptor beta chains from one sample sequenced in a study of shared clonotypes between healthy human individuals. CD45RO-negative CD8 cells positively selected for CCR7 made up the naive population, which excluded terminally differentiated effector memory CD45RA+ cells. Here immunoSEQ multiplex PCR was the method, and the copy in TCRdb shows in-frame clones only, minus some. The sample gives 2 million or so clones, just under 95% of which show up once; more than 0.95% is in the top ten. Sequenced input: naive CD8+ T cells sorted from blood. These receptor sequences come from a man aged 18 to 29 in good health.

A note on this clone: This sample also contains other DNA sequences that code for the same CDR3. This chain connects TRBV5-4 to TRBJ1-1, with TRBD1 as a possible D gene (6 bases). The ends were cut back, 4 bases at V and 6 bases at J, with 10 bases in the middle. This CDR3 has 12 amino acids. The germline V gene encodes CDR1 SGHNT and CDR2 YYREEE (reference sequence). DNA of the CDR3: TGTGCCAGCAGCCCACCAGGGGCTGAAGCTTTCTTT. Translating it yields CASSPPGAEAFF.

V is TRBV6-4 and J is TRBJ1-1, with 8 positions matching TRBD1. J was trimmed by 0 bases and V by 8 bases; bases with no gene match: 8. Looked up from germline, CDR1 is MRHNA and CDR2 is SNTAGT. The CDR3 length is 15 residues. CDR3: CASAPQGALNTEAFF. The CDR3 DNA reads as TGTGCCAGCGCTCCTCAGGGGGCTCTGAACACTGAAGCTTTCTTT.

This chain connects TRBV4-3 to TRBJ1-2; weak D call: TRBD1 (6 bases). The CDR3 length is 15 residues. Germline lookup yields CDR1 LGHNA and CDR2 YSLEER. Trimming pared 7 bases from V and 3 bases from J, leaving 18 bases between. The CDR3 nucleotides are TGCGCCAGCACCCCATCGGACAGTTCTTACTATGGCTACACCTTC. As protein: CASTPSDSSYYGYTF.

The chain combines TRBV25-1 with TRBJ2-5; D assignment may be TRBD1 or TRBD2 (5 bases each). Trimming took 2 bases from V and 3 from J, leaving 13 bases between them. This CDR3 is 15 amino acids long. The germline V gene has CDR1 MGHDK and CDR2 SYGVNS. The CDR3 nucleotides are TGTGCCAGCAGTGAACCCGGGACGGCGAAAGAGACCCAGTACTTC. Its translation is CASSEPGTAKETQYF. The full variable domain, in which reference TRBV25-1 and TRBJ2-5 provide the parts outside the CDR3, is EADIYQTPRYLVIGTGKKITLECSQTMGHDKMYWYQQDPGMELHLIHYSYGVNSTEKGDLSSESTVSRIRTEHFPLTLESARPSHTSQYLCASSEPGTAKETQYFGPGTRLLVL.

The chain combines TRBV5-1 with TRBJ1-5, with 9 positions matching TRBD1. The CDR3 runs to 14 residues. CDR1 and CDR2 from the germline V gene are SGHRS and YFSETQ. V shed 2 bases, J shed 5 bases, and the junction held 2 bases outside the gene matches. CDR3 sequence: CASSLQGAYQPQHF. CDR3 in DNA: TGCGCCAGCAGCTTACAGGGGGCTTATCAGCCCCAGCATTTT.

This chain links TRBV28 with TRBJ2-5, with 9 bases matching TRBD2. V trimming: 4 bases; J trimming: 1 base; junction bases outside the gene matches: 4. CDR1 and CDR2 (germline): MDHEN, SYDVKM. The CDR3 consists of 15 residues. In nucleotides, the CDR3 is TGTGCCAGCAGTTCGCTAGCGGGGTCCCAAGAGACCCAGTACTTC. This encodes CASSSLAGSQETQYF. Together with reference TRBV28 and TRBJ2-5, the CDR3 gives the full variable domain: DVKVTQSSRYLVKRTGEKVFLECVQDMDHENMFWYRQDPGLGLRLIYFSYDVKMKEKGDIPEGYSVSREKKERFSLILESASTNQTSMYLCASSSLAGSQETQYFGPGTRLLVL.

Concerning this clone: The sample has other DNA sequences that encode this CDR3 too. V gene TRBV7-9 combines with J gene TRBJ2-7; 10 bases align to TRBD2. Germline CDR1 reads SEHNR; CDR2 reads FQNEAQ (reference sequence). The V and J ends lost 4 bases and 4 bases, in that order; junction bases with no gene match: 4. CDR3 size: 14 residues. In DNA form, the CDR3 reads TGTGCCAGCAGCTCGCCGGGACTAGCGTACGAGCAGTACTTC. It is translated as CASSSPGLAYEQYF.

This chain connects TRBV5-8 to TRBJ2-1, with TRBD2 identical over 10 bases. CDR1 is SGHTS, CDR2 YDEGEE, per germline. This CDR3 has 15 amino acids. Trimming at V came to 5 bases and at J to 2 bases, leaving 4 bases not matched to a gene. The CDR3 DNA reads TGTGCCAGCAGGACCGGGACTAGCGCCTACAATGAGCAGTTCTTC. Translating gives CASRTGTSAYNEQFF.

The J gene is TRBJ2-5, the V gene TRBV28; D is undetermined. V was trimmed by 4 bases and J by 2 bases, leaving 14 bases between them. Germline V gene data show CDR1 as MDHEN and CDR2 as SYDVKM. The CDR3 covers 15 residues. Here the CDR3 reads CASSSSHLRQETQYF. CDR3 DNA: TGTGCCAGCAGTTCAAGCCACCTTAGACAAGAGACCCAGTACTTC.

The genes are TRBV6-1 and TRBJ1-1, with D perhaps matching TRBD1 (5 bases). From germline, CDR1 is MNHNS and CDR2 SASEGT. The CDR3 extends over 14 amino acids. Trimming stripped 2 bases from V and 3 bases from J, with 10 bases between. CDR3 amino acids: CASSELQGYTEAFF. The CDR3 coding sequence is TGTGCCAGCAGTGAATTGCAGGGCTACACTGAAGCTTTCTTT.

The chain employs TRBV7-8 and TRBJ1-5; 7 bases fit TRBD1. The CDR3 has 14 residues. V lost 0 bases and J lost 4; bases outside the gene matches: 0. CDR1 and CDR2 from the germline V gene are SGHVS and FQNEAQ. The CDR3 sequence is CASSLATGNQPQHF. The DNA for the CDR3 is TGTGCCAGCAGCTTAGCGACAGGGAATCAGCCCCAGCATTTT. The variable domain in full, completed from reference TRBV7-8 and TRBJ1-5, reads GAGVSQSPRYKVAKRGQDVALRCDPISGHVSLFWYQQALGQGPEFLTYFQNEAQLDKSGLPSDRFFAERPEGSVSTLKIQRTQQEDSAVYLCASSLATGNQPQHFGDGTRLSIL.

The rearrangement links TRBV4-1 to TRBJ1-5, with 8 bases fitting TRBD1. The CDR3 runs 16 residues. Germline CDR1 is MGHRA and CDR2 is YSYEKL. Trimming took 0 bases from V and 5 from J; bases not matched to a gene: 6. The CDR3 DNA reads TGCGCCAGCAGCCAAGAACCGACAGGGGTGTATCAGCCCCAGCATTTT. Its protein is CASSQEPTGVYQPQHF.

This clone was detected only a few times. Within the sample, other DNA sequences also encode this same CDR3. The chain links TRBV5-6 to TRBJ1-5; D ambiguous. Germline assignment: CDR1 SGHDT and CDR2 YYEEEE. CDR3 length: 14 residues. With 0 bases removed from V and 4 bases from J, the gap between germline ends came to 8 bases. CDR3 sequence: CASSLGGSNQPQHF. The CDR3 DNA reads as TGTGCCAGCAGCTTGGGAGGGAGTAATCAGCCCCAGCATTTT.

V and J are TRBV5-4 and TRBJ1-1; D remains ambiguous. Germline-derived CDR1 and CDR2 are SGHNT and YYREEE (reference sequence). Trimming took 3 bases from V and 2 from J, leaving 8 bases between them. The CDR3 runs 13 residues. CDR3 DNA: TGTGCCAGCAGCTCCTGGACTAACACTGAAGCTTTCTTT. Its protein product is CASSSWTNTEAFF.

V is TRBV4-3 and J is TRBJ2-2; 11 positions agree with TRBD1. Germline assignment: CDR1 LGHNA and CDR2 YSLEER. This CDR3 comprises 16 residues. The junction had 2 bases not matched to a gene; V was cut back by 3 bases and J by 2 bases. DNA of the CDR3: TGCGCCAGCAGCCACGGACAGGGGGCTAACACCGGGGAGCTGTTTTTT. This sequence encodes CASSHGQGANTGELFF.

The gene calls are TRBV21-1 and TRBJ1-2. TRBV21-1 represents a pseudogene. This CDR3 has 16 amino acids. The CDR3 loop reads CASSKDRQPANYGYTF. The DNA for the CDR3 is TGTGCCAGCAGCAAAGACCGGCAGCCGGCTAACTATGGCTACACCTTC.

The CDR3 DNA is TGTGCCAGCAGCGGCGGTGACGGGGAGCTGTTTTTT. As protein: CASSGGDGELFF. V and J are TRBV5-6 and TRBJ2-2; the D is unclear. Germline V lookup: CDR1 SGHDT, CDR2 YYEEEE. The CDR3 is 12 amino acids. Trimming removed 4 bases from V and 7 bases from J, with 8 bases in between.

This chain connects TRBV9 to TRBJ2-3; no clear D gene. CDR1 and CDR2 (germline): SGDLS, YYNGEE. This CDR3 region has 13 residues. Trimming took 7 bases from V and 5 from J, leaving 14 bases between them. CDR3 nucleotides: TGTGCCAGCTCCTCGATATCGGGAGATACGCAGTATTTT. Translated: CASSSISGDTQYF.